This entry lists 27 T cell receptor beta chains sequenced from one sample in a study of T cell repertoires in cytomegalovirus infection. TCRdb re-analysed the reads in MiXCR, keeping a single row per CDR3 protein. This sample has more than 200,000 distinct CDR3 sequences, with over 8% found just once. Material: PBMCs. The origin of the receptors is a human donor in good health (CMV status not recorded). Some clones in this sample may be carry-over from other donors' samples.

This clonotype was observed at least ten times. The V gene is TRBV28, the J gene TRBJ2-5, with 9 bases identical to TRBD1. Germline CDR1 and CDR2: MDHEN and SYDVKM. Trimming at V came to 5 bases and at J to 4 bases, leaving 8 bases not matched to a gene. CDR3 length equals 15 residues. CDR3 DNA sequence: TGTGCCAGCAGTCCCGGACAGGGGAGGGGAGAGACCCAGTACTTC. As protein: CASSPGQGRGETQYF. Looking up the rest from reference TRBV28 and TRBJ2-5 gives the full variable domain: DVKVTQSSRYLVKRTGEKVFLECVQDMDHENMFWYRQDPGLGLRLIYFSYDVKMKEKGDIPEGYSVSREKKERFSLILESASTNQTSMYLCASSPGQGRGETQYFGPGTRLLVL.

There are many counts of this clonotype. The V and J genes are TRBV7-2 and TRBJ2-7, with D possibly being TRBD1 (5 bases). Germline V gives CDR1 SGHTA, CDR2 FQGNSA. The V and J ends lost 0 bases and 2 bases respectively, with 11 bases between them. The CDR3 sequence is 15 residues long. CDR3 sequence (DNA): TGTGCCAGCAGCTTAGCAGGGGCCCGAACCTACGAGCAGTACTTC. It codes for CASSLAGARTYEQYF.

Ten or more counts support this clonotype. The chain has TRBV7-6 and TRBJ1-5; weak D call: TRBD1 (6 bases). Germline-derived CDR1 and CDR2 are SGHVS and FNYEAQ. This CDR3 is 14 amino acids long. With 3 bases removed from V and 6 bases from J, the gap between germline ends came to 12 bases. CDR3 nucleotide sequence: TGTGCCAGCAGCTTTGGGGGGCAGGGTCAGCCCCAGCATTTT. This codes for CASSFGGQGQPQHF. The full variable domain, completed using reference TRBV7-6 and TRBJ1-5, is GAGVSQSPRYKVTKRGQDVALRCDPISGHVSLYWYRQALGQGPEFLTYFNYEAQQDKSGLPNDRFSAERPEGSISTLTIQRTEQRDSAMYRCASSFGGQGQPQHFGDGTRLSIL.

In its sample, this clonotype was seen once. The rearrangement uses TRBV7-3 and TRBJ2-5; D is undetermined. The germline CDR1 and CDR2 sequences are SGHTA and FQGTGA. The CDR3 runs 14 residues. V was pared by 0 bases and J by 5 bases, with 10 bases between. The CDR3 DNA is TGTGCCAGCAGCTTAACGGCTGGTGTGGAGACCCAGTACTTC. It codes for CASSLTAGVETQYF. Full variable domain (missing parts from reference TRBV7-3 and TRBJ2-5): GAGVSQTPSNKVTEKGKYVELRCDPISGHTALYWYRQSLGQGPEFLIYFQGTGAADDSGLPNDRFFAVRPEGSVSTLKIQRTERGDSAVYLCASSLTAGVETQYFGPGTRLLVL.

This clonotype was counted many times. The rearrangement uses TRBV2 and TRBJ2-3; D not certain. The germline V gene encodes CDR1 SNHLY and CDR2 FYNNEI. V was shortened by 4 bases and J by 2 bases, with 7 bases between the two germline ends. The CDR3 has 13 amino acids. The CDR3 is CASSGPATDTQYF. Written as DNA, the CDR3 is TGTGCCAGCAGTGGTCCAGCCACAGATACGCAGTATTTT.

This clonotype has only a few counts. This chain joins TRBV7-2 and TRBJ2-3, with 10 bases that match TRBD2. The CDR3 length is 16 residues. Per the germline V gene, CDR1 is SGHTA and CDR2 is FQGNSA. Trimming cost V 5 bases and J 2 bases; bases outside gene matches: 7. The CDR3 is CASSRLAGGPTDTQYF. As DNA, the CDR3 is TGTGCCAGCAGCCGCTTAGCGGGGGGTCCCACAGATACGCAGTATTTT.

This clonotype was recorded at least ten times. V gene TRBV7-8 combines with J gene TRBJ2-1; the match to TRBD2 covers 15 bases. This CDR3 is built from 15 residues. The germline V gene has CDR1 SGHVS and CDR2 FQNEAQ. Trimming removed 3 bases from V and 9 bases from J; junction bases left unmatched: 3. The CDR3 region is CASSFGLAGGSEQFF. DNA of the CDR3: TGTGCCAGCAGCTTCGGACTAGCGGGAGGGAGTGAGCAGTTCTTC.

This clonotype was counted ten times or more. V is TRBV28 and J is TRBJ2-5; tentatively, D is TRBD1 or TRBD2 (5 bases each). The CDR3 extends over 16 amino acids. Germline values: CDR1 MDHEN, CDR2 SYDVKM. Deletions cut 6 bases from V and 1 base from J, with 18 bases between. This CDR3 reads CASSPTGTNFQETQYF. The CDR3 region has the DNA TGTGCCAGCAGCCCGACCGGGACGAACTTCCAAGAGACCCAGTACTTC.

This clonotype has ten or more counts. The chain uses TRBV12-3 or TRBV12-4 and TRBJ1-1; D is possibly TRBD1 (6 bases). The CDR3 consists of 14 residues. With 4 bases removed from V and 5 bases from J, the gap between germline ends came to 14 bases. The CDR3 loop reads CASSYSGTPTEAFF. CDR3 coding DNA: TGTGCCAGCAGTTACTCCGGGACACCAACTGAAGCTTTCTTT.

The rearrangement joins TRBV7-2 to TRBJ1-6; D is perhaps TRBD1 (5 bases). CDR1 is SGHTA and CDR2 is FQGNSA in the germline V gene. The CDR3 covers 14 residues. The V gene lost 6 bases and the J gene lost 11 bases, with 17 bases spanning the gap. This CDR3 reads CASSPSLDRAPLHF. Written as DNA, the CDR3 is TGTGCCAGCAGTCCCTCCCTAGACAGAGCACCCCTCCACTTT.

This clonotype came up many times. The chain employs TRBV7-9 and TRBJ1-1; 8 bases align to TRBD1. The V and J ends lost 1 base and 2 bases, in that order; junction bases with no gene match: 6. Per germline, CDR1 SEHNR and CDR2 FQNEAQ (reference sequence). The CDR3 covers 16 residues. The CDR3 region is CASSLGQGARNTEAFF. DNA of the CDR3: TGTGCCAGCAGCTTAGGGCAGGGGGCAAGAAACACTGAAGCTTTCTTT.

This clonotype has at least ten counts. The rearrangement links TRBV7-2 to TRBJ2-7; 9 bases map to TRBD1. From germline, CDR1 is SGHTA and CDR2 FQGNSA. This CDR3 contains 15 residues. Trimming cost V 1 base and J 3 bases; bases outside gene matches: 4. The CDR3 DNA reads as TGTGCCAGCAGCTTAGGTGGGACAGGGAACTACGAGCAGTACTTC. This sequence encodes CASSLGGTGNYEQYF.

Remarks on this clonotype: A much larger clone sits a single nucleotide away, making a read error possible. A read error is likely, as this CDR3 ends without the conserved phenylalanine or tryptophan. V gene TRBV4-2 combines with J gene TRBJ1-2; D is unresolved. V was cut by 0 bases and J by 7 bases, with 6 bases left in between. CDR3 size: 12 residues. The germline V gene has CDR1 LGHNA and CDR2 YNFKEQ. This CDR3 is CASSQDVRGYTS. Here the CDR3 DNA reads TGTGCCAGCAGCCAAGATGTGCGTGGCTACACCTCC.

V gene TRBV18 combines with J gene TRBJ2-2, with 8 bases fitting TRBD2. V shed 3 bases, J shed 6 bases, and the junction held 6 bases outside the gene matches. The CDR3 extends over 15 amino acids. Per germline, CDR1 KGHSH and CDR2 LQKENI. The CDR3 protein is CASSPGLGDSGELFF. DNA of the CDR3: TGTGCCAGCTCACCGGGACTAGGGGACTCCGGGGAGCTGTTTTTT.

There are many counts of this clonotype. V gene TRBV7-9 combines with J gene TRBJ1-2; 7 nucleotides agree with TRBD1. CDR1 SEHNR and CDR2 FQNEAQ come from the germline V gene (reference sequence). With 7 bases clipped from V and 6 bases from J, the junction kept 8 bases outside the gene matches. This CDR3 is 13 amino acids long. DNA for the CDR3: TGTGCCAGCATCAGGGCAGGGGGAGATGGCTACACCTTC. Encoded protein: CASIRAGGDGYTF.

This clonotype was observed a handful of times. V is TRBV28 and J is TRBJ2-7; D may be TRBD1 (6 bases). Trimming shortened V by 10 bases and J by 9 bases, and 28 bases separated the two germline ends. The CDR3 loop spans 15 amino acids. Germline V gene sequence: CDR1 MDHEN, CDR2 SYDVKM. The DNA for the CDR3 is TGTGCCACACGAGCCCTGGACAGAAATTCCCCTCGGCAGTACTTC. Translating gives CATRALDRNSPRQYF.

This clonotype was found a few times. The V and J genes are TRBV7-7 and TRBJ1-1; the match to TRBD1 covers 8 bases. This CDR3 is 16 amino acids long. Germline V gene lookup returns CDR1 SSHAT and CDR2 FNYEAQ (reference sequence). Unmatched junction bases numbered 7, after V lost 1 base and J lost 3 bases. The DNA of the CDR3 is TGTGCCAGCAGCTTAGTCCAGGGGGCGACGGACACTGAAGCTTTCTTT. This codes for CASSLVQGATDTEAFF.

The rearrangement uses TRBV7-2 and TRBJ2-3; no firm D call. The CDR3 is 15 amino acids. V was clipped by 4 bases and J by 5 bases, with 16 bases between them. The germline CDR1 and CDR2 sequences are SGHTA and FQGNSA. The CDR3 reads CASSSPQRPGDTQYF. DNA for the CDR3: TGTGCCAGCAGCTCGCCCCAGAGGCCGGGAGATACGCAGTATTTT.

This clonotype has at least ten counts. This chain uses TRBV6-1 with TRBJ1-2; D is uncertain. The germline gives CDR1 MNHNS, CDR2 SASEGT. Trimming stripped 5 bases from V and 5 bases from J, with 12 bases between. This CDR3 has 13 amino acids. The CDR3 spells CASSPGLPYGYTF. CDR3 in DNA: TGTGCCAGCAGTCCTGGACTGCCTTATGGCTACACCTTC.

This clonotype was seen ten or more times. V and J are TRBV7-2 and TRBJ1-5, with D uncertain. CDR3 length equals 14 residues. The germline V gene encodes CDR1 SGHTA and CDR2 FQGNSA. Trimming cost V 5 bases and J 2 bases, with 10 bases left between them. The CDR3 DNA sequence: TGTGCCAGCAGCCCACGGGCCGGCAATCAGCCCCAGCATTTT. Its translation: CASSPRAGNQPQHF.

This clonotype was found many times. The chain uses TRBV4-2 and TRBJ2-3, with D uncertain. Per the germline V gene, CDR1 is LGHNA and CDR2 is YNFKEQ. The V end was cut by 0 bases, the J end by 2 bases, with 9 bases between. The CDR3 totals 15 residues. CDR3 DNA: TGTGCCAGCAGCCAAGAGCGAGCTTACACAGATACGCAGTATTTT. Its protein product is CASSQERAYTDTQYF.

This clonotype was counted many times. The CDR3, as DNA: TGTGCCAGCACCTTCGGGAGAGGGCCGGGTAATTCACCCCTCCACTTT. It specifies CASTFGRGPGNSPLHF. The V and J genes are TRBV6-2 or TRBV6-3 and TRBJ1-6; D gene uncertain. The CDR3 spans 16 residues. Germline V gene data show CDR1 as MNHEY and CDR2 as SVGEGT. V gave up 7 bases and J gave up 6 bases, with 19 bases separating them.

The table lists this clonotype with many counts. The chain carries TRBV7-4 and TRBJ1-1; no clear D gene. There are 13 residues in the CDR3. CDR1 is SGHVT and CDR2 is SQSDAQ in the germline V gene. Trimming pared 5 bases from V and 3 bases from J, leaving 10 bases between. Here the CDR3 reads CASSPRAYTEAFF. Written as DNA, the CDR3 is TGTGCCAGCAGCCCCCGGGCGTACACTGAAGCTTTCTTT.

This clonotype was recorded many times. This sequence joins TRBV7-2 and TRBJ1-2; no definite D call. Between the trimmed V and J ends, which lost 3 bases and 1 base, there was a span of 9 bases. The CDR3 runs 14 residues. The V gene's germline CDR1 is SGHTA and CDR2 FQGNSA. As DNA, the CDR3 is TGTGCCAGCAGCTTGGCAGGACTTAACTATGGCTACACCTTC. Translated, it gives CASSLAGLNYGYTF.

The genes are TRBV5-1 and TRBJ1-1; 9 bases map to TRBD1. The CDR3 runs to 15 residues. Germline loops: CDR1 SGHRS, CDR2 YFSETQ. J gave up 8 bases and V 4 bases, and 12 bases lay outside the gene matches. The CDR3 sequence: CASSSLGTGPGEAFF. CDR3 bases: TGCGCCAGCAGCAGTCTCGGGACAGGGCCTGGGGAAGCTTTCTTT.

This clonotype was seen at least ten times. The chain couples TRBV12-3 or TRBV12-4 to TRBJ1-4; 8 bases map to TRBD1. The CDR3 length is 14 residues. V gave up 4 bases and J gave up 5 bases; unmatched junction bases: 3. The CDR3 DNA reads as TGTGCCAGCAGTTCCACAGGGGGGAATGAAAAACTGTTTTTT. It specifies CASSSTGGNEKLFF.

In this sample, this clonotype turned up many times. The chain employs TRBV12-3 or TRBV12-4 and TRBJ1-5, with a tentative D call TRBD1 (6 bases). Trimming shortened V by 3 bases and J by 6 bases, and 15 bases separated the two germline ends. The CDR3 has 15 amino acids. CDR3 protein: CASSFGGGAGQPQHF. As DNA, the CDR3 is TGTGCCAGCAGTTTTGGGGGGGGGGCCGGTCAGCCCCAGCATTTT.